Listed here are 14 T cell receptor beta chains from one sample, sequenced in a study of cytomegalovirus exposure and HLA in healthy donors. Use of 60 Vbeta and 13 Jbeta primers characterized the PCR. TCRdb's table, derived via immunoSEQ multiplex PCR, lists solely in-frame clones and lacks some. The sample consists of roughly 43,000 clones, 60% to 80% of them appearing once. The sequenced material came from PBMCs. The receptors stem from a man aged 25 to 40 in good health and CMV-seronegative.

This chain joins TRBV5-1 and TRBJ2-3, with TRBD2 as a possible D gene (5 bases). Germline values: CDR1 SGHRS, CDR2 YFSETQ. Trimming took 3 bases from V and 0 from J, leaving 14 bases between them. This CDR3 region has 16 residues. This chain's CDR3 is CASSSDTDLSTDTQYF. CDR3 coding DNA: TGCGCCAGCAGCTCCGACACGGACTTAAGCACAGATACGCAGTATTTT. Complete variable domain (other parts from reference TRBV5-1 and TRBJ2-3): KAGVTQTPRYLIKTRGQQVTLSCSPISGHRSVSWYQQTPGQGLQFLFEYFSETQRNKGNFPGRFSGRQFSNSRSEMNVSTLELGDSALYLCASSSDTDLSTDTQYFGPGTRLTVL.

A single count supports this clone. The V call is TRBV19, the J call TRBJ1-3; D is perhaps TRBD1 (6 bases). Trimming removed 7 bases from V and 7 bases from J, with 14 bases in between. The germline CDR1 and CDR2 sequences are LNHDA and SQIVND (reference sequence). CDR3 size: 13 residues. The CDR3 loop is CASKRDTSNTIYF. In DNA form, the CDR3 reads TGTGCCAGTAAGAGGGACACTTCGAACACCATATATTTT.

V usage is TRBV7-3 and J usage is TRBJ2-1; TRBD2 matches 7 bases. There are 15 residues in the CDR3. Germline-derived CDR1 and CDR2 are SGHTA and FQGTGA. Losses at the gene ends were 2 bases for V and 6 bases for J; bases not matched to a gene: 7. The CDR3 coding sequence is TGTGCCAGCAGCTTAGGTCTAGCGGATAGCAATGAGCAGTTCTTC. It is translated as CASSLGLADSNEQFF.

This clone appeared once. The V and J genes are TRBV7-2 and TRBJ2-7; possibly TRBD2 for D (5 bases). The V gene's germline CDR1 is SGHTA and CDR2 FQGNSA. Between the trimmed V and J ends, which lost 3 bases and 1 base, there was a span of 13 bases. The CDR3 totals 15 residues. Written as DNA, the CDR3 is TGTGCCAGCAGCTTTAGCGCAGACGTATCCTACGAGCAGTACTTC. It encodes CASSFSADVSYEQYF.

V and J are TRBV30 and TRBJ2-5; D unresolved. Trimming stripped 1 base from V and 4 bases from J, with 10 bases between. The germline gives CDR1 GTSNPN, CDR2 SVGIG (reference sequence). The length of the CDR3 is 13 residues. The CDR3 DNA reads TGTGCCTGGAGTGCACTTCTGCGAGAGACCCAGTACTTC. The encoded protein is CAWSALLRETQYF.

V and J are TRBV6-5 and TRBJ1-2, with TRBD1 as a possible D gene (6 bases). The CDR3 loop spans 15 amino acids. Germline V lookup: CDR1 MNHEY, CDR2 SVGAGI. Between the trimmed V and J ends, which lost 4 bases and 4 bases, there was a span of 16 bases. As DNA, the CDR3 is TGTGCCAGCAGTTTTGCAGGGGAAGAGGGCTATGGCTACACCTTC. Its protein product is CASSFAGEEGYGYTF.

This chain connects TRBV5-4 to TRBJ2-1, with D possibly being TRBD1 (6 bases). V lost 5 bases to trimming and J lost 5 bases, with 11 bases between them. Germline V lookup: CDR1 SGHNT, CDR2 YYREEE (reference sequence). The CDR3 consists of 13 residues. The CDR3 is CASRQGFNNEQFF. CDR3 nucleotides: TGTGCCAGCAGACAGGGTTTTAACAATGAGCAGTTCTTC.

Concerning this clone itself: A junction boundary mismatches the germline segment, possibly from a read error. J is TRBJ2-7 and V is TRBV7-9, with a possible D match to TRBD2 (5 bases). The germline V gene has CDR1 SEHNR and CDR2 FQNEAQ (reference sequence). The CDR3 loop spans 14 amino acids. CDR3 amino acids: CSSSAREGSYEQYF. CDR3 DNA sequence: TGTTCCAGCAGCGCCCGCGAGGGCTCCTACGAGCAGTACTTC.

V is TRBV4-1 and J is TRBJ2-3; perhaps TRBD1 as D (5 bases). Looked up from germline, CDR1 is MGHRA and CDR2 is YSYEKL. Trimming pared 0 bases from V and 6 bases from J, leaving 16 bases between. The CDR3 runs to 16 residues. The CDR3: CASSQEGPRGSDTQYF. The CDR3 DNA sequence: TGCGCCAGCAGCCAAGAAGGACCAAGGGGTTCCGATACGCAGTATTTT.

This clone was seen only a few times. This chain connects TRBV6-6 to TRBJ2-7; a weak D match, TRBD1 (6 bases). Germline lookup yields CDR1 MNHNY and CDR2 SVGAGI (reference sequence). The CDR3 spans 16 residues. Deletions cut 2 bases from V and 3 bases from J, with 17 bases between. CDR3 region: CASSYGSGTRIYEQYF. CDR3 sequence (DNA): TGTGCCAGCAGTTACGGTTCCGGGACACGTATCTACGAGCAGTACTTC.

This sequence joins TRBV7-9 and TRBJ2-5; 7 bases map to TRBD2. The length of the CDR3 is 15 residues. With 1 base clipped from V and 5 bases from J, the junction kept 7 bases outside the gene matches. In germline, CDR1 is SEHNR, CDR2 FQNEAQ (reference sequence). CDR3 sequence reads: CASSLGGRAGETQYF. The CDR3 nucleotides read TGTGCCAGCAGCTTAGGTGGGAGGGCCGGGGAGACCCAGTACTTC.

This clone is medium-sized by share. The genes are TRBV4-2 and TRBJ1-4; possible D gene TRBD1, 6 bases. V lost 5 bases and J 8 bases, leaving 18 bases between the germline ends. This CDR3 is built from 15 residues. From germline, CDR1 is LGHNA and CDR2 YNFKEQ. The CDR3 reads CASSAPGGDVEKLFF. The CDR3 DNA reads as TGTGCCAGCAGCGCTCCTGGGGGCGATGTGGAAAAACTGTTTTTT.

The chain uses TRBV11-2 and TRBJ2-7, with D tentatively TRBD2 (6 bases). Germline V lookup: CDR1 SGHAT, CDR2 FQNNGV. With 2 bases removed from V and 6 bases from J, the gap between germline ends came to 11 bases. The CDR3 contains 13 residues. CDR3 sequence: CASSLYQGGEQYF. CDR3 bases: TGTGCCAGCAGCTTATACCAGGGAGGCGAGCAGTACTTC.

V gene TRBV6-4 combines with J gene TRBJ2-3; no reliable D call. Germline V gene data show CDR1 as MRHNA and CDR2 as SNTAGT. This CDR3 has 13 amino acids. V was shortened by 5 bases and J by 0 bases, with 6 bases between the two germline ends. The CDR3 reads CASSRSSTDTQYF. DNA of the CDR3: TGTGCCAGCAGTCGGTCTAGCACAGATACGCAGTATTTT.